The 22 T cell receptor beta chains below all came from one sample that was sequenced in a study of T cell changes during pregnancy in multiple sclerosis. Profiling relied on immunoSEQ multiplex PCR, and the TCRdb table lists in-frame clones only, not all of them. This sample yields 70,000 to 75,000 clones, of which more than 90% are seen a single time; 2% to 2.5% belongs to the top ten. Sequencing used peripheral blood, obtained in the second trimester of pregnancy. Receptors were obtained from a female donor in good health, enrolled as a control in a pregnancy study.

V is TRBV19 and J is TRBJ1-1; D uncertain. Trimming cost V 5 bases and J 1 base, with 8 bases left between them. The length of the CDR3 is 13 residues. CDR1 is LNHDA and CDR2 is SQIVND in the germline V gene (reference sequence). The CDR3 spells CASSERPNTEAFF. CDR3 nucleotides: TGTGCCAGTAGTGAGAGGCCGAACACTGAAGCTTTCTTT.

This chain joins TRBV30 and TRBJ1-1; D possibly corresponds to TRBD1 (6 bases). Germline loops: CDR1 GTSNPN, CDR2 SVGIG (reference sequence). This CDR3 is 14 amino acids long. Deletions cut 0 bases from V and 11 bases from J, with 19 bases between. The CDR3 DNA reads TGTGCCTGGAGTGTCGGATCCCCCGACAGGCCGGCTTTCTTT. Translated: CAWSVGSPDRPAFF.

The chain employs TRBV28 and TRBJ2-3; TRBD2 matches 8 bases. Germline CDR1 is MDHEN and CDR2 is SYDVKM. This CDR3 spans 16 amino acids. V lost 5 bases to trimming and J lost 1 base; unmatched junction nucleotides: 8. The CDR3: CASSTVRRGGTDTQYF. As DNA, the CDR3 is TGTGCCAGCAGTACCGTACGGCGGGGGGGCACAGATACGCAGTATTTT.

Written as DNA, the CDR3 is TGTGCCTGGACCATGGGGGCAGGGGACACTGAAGCTTTCTTT. It codes for CAWTMGAGDTEAFF. The J gene is TRBJ1-1, the V gene TRBV30; TRBD1 might be the D (6 bases). The CDR3 has 14 residues. Germline V gives CDR1 GTSNPN, CDR2 SVGIG (reference sequence). V dropped 4 bases and J dropped 3 bases, with 15 bases sitting between them.

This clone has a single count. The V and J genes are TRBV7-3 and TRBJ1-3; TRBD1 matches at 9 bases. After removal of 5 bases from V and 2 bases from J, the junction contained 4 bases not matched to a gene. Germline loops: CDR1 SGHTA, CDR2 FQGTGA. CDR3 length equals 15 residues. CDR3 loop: CASSPQGAPGNTIYF. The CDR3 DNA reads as TGTGCCAGCAGCCCACAGGGGGCGCCTGGAAACACCATATATTTT.

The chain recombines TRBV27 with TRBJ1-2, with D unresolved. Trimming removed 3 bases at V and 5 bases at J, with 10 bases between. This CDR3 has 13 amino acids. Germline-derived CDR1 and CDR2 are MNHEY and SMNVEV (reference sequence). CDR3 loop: CASSLRGYYGYTF. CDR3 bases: TGTGCCAGCAGTTTGCGGGGTTATTATGGCTACACCTTC.

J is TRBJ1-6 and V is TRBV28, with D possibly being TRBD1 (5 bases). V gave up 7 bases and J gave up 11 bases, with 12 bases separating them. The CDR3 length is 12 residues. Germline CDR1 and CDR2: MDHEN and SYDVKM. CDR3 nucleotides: TGTGCCAGCACCCCCGGGGGTCCACCCCTCCACTTT. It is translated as CASTPGGPPLHF.

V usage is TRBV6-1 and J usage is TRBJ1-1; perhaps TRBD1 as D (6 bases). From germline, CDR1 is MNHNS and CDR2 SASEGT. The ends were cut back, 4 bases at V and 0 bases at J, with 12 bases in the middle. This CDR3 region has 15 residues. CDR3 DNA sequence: TGTGCCAGCAGTGGGCCCAGGGGAATGAACACTGAAGCTTTCTTT. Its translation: CASSGPRGMNTEAFF.

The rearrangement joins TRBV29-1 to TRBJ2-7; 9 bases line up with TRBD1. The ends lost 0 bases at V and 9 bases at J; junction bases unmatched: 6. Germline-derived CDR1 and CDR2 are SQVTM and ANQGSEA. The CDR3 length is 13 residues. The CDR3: CSVEDPQGAVQYF. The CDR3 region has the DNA TGCAGCGTTGAAGACCCACAGGGGGCCGTGCAGTACTTC.

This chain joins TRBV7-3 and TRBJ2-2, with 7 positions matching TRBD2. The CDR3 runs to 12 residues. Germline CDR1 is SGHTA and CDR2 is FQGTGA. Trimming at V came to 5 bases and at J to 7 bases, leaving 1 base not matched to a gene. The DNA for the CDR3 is TGTGCCAGCAGCCGCGGGGGCGGGGAGCTGTTTTTT. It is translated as CASSRGGGELFF.

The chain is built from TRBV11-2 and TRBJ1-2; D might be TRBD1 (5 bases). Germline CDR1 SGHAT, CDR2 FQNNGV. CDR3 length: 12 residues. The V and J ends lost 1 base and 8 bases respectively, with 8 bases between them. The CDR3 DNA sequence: TGTGCCAGCAGCTTAGTAGGACAAGGCTACACCTTC. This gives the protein CASSLVGQGYTF.

The chain's CDR3 is CASSLDLEEETQYF. CDR3 DNA: TGCGCCAGCAGCCTAGACCTAGAGGAGGAGACCCAGTACTTC. The chain combines TRBV4-1 with TRBJ2-5; D is uncertain. CDR3 length: 14 residues. The V gene lost 4 bases and the J gene lost 5 bases, with 14 bases spanning the gap. The germline gives CDR1 MGHRA, CDR2 YSYEKL.

The CDR3 is CASSFGGKNEQFF. As DNA, the CDR3 is TGTGCCAGCAGCTTTGGGGGGAAGAATGAGCAGTTCTTC. V usage is TRBV5-6 and J usage is TRBJ2-1; D perhaps matches TRBD2 (6 bases). Trimming took 2 bases from V and 7 from J, leaving 10 bases between them. CDR3 size: 13 residues. The germline V gene encodes CDR1 SGHDT and CDR2 YYEEEE.

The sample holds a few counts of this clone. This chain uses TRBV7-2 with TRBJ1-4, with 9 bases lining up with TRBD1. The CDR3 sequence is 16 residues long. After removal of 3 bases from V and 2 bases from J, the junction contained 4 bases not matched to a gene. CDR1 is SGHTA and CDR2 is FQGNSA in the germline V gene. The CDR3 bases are TGTGCCAGCAGCTTTTGGGACAGGGAGACTAATGAAAAACTGTTTTTT. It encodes CASSFWDRETNEKLFF.

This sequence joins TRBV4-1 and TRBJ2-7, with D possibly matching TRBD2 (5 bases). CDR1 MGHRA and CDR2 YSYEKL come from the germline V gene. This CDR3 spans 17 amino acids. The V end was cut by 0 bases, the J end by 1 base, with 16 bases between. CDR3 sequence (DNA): TGCGCCAGCAGCCAAGATTCCCGCGGGCTACTTTCCTACGAGCAGTACTTC. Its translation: CASSQDSRGLLSYEQYF.

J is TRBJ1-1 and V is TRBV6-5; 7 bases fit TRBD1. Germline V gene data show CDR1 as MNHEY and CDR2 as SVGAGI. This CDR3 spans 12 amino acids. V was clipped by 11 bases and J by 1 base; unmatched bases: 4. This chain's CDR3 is CAAHRGNTEAFF. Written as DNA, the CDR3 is TGTGCCGCGCACAGGGGGAACACTGAAGCTTTCTTT.

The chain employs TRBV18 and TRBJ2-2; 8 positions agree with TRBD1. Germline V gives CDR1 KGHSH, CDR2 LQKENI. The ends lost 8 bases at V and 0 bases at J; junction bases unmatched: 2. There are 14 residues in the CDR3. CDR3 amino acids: CASGTGSNTGELFF. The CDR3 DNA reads TGTGCCAGCGGGACAGGATCGAACACCGGGGAGCTGTTTTTT.

The CDR3 here is CASSLGGQLNEKLFF. The CDR3 bases are TGTGCCAGCAGCTTAGGGGGACAGCTCAATGAAAAACTGTTTTTT. The chain recombines TRBV7-9 with TRBJ1-4, with 7 positions matching TRBD1. The germline CDR1 and CDR2 sequences are SEHNR and FQNEAQ (reference sequence). The CDR3 length is 15 residues. The V gene end was trimmed by 1 base and the J gene end by 5 bases; junction bases not matched to a gene: 4.

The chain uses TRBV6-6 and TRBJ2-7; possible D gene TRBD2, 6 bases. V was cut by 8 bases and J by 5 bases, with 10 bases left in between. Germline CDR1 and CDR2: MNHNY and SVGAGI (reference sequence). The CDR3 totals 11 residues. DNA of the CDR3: TGTGCCAGCGGCTCGGGGGACGAGCAGTACTTC. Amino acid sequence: CASGSGDEQYF.

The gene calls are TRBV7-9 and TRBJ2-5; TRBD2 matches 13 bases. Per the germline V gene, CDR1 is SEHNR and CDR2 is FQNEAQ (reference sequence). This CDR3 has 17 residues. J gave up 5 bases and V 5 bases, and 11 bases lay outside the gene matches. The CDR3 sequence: CASSIWTSGGLRETQYF. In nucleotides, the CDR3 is TGTGCCAGCAGCATCTGGACTAGCGGGGGCCTCCGGGAGACCCAGTACTTC.

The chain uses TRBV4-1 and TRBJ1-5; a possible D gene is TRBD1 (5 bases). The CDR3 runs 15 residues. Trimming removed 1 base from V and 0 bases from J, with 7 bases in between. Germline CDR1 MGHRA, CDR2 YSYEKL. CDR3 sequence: CASSQGGNSNQPQHF. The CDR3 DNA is TGCGCCAGCAGCCAAGGGGGCAATAGCAATCAGCCCCAGCATTTT.

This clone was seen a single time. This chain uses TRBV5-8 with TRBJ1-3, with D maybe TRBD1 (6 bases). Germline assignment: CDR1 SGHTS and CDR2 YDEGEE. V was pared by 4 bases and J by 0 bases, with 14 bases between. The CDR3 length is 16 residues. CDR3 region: CASSTPPRGSGNTIYF. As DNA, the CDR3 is TGTGCCAGCAGCACCCCGCCCAGGGGCTCTGGAAACACCATATATTTT.